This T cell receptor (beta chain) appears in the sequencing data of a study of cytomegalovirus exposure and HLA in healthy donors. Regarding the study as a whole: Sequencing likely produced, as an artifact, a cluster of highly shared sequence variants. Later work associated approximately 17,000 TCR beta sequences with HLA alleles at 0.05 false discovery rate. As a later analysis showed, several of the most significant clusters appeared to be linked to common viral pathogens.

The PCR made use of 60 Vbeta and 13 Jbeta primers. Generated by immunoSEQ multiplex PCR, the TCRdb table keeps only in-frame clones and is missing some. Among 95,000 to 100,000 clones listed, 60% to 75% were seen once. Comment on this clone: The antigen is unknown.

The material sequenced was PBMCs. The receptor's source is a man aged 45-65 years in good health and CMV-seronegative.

CDR3 amino acids: CASSPGGQGSLGEQFF. The CDR3 nucleotides read TGTGCCAGCTCACCAGGGGGACAGGGGAGTTTGGGTGAGCAGTTCTTC. The chain couples TRBV18 to TRBJ2-1; TRBD1 matches at 10 bases. This CDR3 has 16 amino acids. V dropped 2 bases and J dropped 9; count of bases not matched to a gene: 10. CDR1 KGHSH and CDR2 LQKENI come from the germline V gene.